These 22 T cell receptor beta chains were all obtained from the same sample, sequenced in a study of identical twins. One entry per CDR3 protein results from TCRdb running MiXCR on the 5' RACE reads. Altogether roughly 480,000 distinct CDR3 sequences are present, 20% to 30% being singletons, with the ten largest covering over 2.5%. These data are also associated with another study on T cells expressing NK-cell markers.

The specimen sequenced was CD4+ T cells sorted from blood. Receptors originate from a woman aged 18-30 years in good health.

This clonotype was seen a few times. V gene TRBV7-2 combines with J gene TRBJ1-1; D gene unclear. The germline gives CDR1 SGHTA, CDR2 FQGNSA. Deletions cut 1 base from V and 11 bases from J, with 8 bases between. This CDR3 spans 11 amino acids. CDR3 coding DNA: TGTGCCAGCAGCTTAGGGAGACGGGCTTTCTTT. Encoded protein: CASSLGRRAFF. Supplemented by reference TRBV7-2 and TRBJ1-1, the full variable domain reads GAGVSQSPSNKVTEKGKDVELRCDPISGHTALYWYRQSLGQGLEFLIYFQGNSAPDKSGLPSDRFSAERTGGSVSTLTIQRTQQEDSAVYLCASSLGRRAFFGQGTRLTVV.

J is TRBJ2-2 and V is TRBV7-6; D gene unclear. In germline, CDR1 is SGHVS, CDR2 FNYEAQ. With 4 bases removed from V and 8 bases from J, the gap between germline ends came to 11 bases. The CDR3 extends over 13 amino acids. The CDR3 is CASSSRPEGELFF. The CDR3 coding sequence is TGTGCCAGCAGCTCCCGACCGGAGGGGGAGCTGTTTTTT.

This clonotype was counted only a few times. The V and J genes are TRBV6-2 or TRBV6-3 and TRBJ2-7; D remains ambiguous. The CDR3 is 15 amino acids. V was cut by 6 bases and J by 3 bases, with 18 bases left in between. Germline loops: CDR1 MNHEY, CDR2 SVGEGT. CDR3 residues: CASSPPRTFYYEQYF. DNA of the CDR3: TGTGCCAGCAGCCCTCCCCGGACCTTTTACTACGAGCAGTACTTC.

The CDR3 here is CSARAGAFYEQYF. The CDR3, as DNA: TGCAGTGCTAGAGCCGGGGCCTTCTACGAGCAGTACTTC. The chain combines TRBV20-1 with TRBJ2-7; tentatively, D is TRBD1 or TRBD2 (5 bases each). From germline, CDR1 is DFQATT and CDR2 SNEGSKA (reference sequence). This CDR3 spans 13 amino acids. The V end was cut by 1 base, the J end by 3 bases, with 10 bases between.

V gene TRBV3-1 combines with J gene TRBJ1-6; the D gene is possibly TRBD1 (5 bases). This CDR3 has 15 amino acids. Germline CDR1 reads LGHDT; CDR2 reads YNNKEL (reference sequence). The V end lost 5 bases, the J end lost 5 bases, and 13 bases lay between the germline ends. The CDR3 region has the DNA TGTGCCAGCAGCGGGGCTACGGTACATAATTCACCCCTCCACTTT. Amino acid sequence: CASSGATVHNSPLHF.

As DNA, the CDR3 is TGTGCCATCAGAGCGGGAGTTGATGAGACCCAGTACTTC. Its protein product is CAIRAGVDETQYF. This sequence joins TRBV10-3 and TRBJ2-5, with TRBD2 matching 8 bases. CDR3 length: 13 amino acids. Germline values: CDR1 ENHRY, CDR2 SYGVKD. With V trimmed by 6 bases and J by 5 bases, 5 bases remained unmatched.

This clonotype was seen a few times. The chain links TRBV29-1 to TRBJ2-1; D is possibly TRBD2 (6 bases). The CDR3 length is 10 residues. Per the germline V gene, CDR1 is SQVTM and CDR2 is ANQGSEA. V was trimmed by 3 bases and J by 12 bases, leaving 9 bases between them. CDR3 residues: CSVERERQFF. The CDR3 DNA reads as TGCAGCGTTGAGCGGGAACGGCAGTTCTTC.

Here the CDR3 DNA reads TGCAGCGTAGTAGCGGGAGTCGGCTACAATGAGCAGTTCTTC. Its translation: CSVVAGVGYNEQFF. The chain uses TRBV29-1 and TRBJ2-1, with 9 bases aligning to TRBD2. Losses at the gene ends were 6 bases for V and 3 bases for J; bases not matched to a gene: 6. Germline CDR1 and CDR2: SQVTM and ANQGSEA. The CDR3 is made up of 14 amino acids.

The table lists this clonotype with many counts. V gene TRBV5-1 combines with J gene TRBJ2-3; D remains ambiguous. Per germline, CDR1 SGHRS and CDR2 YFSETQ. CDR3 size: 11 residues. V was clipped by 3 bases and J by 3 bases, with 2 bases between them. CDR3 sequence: CASSWTDTQYF. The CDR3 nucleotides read TGCGCCAGCAGCTGGACAGATACGCAGTATTTT.

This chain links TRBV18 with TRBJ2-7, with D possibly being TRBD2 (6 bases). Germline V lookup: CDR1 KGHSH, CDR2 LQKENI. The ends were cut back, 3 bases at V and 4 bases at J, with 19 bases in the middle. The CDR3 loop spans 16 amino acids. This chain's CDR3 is CASSPPGRGGLYEQYF. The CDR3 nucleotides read TGTGCCAGCTCACCGCCTGGAAGGGGAGGCCTTTACGAGCAGTACTTC.

The CDR3: CASSVASRAGEQFF. The DNA of the CDR3 is TGTGCCAGCAGCGTAGCTAGTAGGGCGGGTGAGCAGTTCTTC. The chain uses TRBV9 and TRBJ2-1, with a possible D match to TRBD2 (5 bases). Germline-derived CDR1 and CDR2 are SGDLS and YYNGEE. There are 14 residues in the CDR3. V was cut by 0 bases and J by 9 bases, with 13 bases left in between.

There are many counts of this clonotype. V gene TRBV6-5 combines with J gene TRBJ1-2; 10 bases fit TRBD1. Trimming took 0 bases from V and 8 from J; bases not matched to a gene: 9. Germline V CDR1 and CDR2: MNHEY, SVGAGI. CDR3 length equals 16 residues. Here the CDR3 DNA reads TGTGCCAGCAGTTACTCGATGATTGACAGGGGGCTCGGCTACACCTTC. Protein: CASSYSMIDRGLGYTF.

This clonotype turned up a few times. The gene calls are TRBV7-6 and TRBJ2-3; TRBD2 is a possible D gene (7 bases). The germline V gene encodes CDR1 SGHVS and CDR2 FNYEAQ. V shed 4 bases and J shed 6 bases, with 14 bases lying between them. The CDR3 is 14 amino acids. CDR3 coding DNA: TGTGCCAGCAGCTCCCCGGCGGGGGCCGATACGCAGTATTTT. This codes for CASSSPAGADTQYF.

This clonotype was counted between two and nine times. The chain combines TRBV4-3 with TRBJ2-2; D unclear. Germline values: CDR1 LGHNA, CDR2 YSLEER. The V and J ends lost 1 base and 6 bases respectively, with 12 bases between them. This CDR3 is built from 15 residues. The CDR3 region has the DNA TGCGCCAGCAGCCAAGGACTGCGAGTCTCCGGGGAGCTGTTTTTT. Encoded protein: CASSQGLRVSGELFF.

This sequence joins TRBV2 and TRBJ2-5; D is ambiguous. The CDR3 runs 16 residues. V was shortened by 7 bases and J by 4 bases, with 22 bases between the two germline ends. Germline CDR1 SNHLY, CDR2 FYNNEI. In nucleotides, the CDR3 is TGTGCCAGCACCTCTTTCGGCTCGGCCGGCGGAGAGACCCAGTACTTC. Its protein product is CASTSFGSAGGETQYF.

In DNA form, the CDR3 reads TGCAGTGCTGGTGGGACCCTCTACGAGCAGTACTTC. Translating gives CSAGGTLYEQYF. This rearrangement joins TRBV20-1 to TRBJ2-7; D may correspond to TRBD1 or TRBD2 (5 bases each). Germline-derived CDR1 and CDR2 are DFQATT and SNEGSKA (reference sequence). With 5 bases removed from V and 3 bases from J, the gap between germline ends came to 11 bases. The CDR3 runs 12 residues.

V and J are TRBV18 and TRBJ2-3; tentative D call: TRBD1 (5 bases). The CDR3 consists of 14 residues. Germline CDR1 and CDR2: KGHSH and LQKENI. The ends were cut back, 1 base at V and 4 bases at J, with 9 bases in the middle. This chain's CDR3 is CASSPLGAADTQYF. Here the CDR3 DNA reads TGTGCCAGCTCACCACTTGGGGCTGCAGATACGCAGTATTTT. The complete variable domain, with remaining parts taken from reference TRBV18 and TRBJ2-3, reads NAGVMQNPRHLVRRRGQEARLRCSPMKGHSHVYWYRQLPEEGLKFMVYLQKENIIDESGMPKERFSAEFPKEGPSILRIQQVVRGDSAAYFCASSPLGAADTQYFGPGTRLTVL.

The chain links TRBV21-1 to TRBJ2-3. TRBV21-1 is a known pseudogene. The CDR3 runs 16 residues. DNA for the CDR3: TGTGCCAGCAGCAGGCGATGGGTACGAAGCACAGATACGCAGTATTTT. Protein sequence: CASSRRWVRSTDTQYF.

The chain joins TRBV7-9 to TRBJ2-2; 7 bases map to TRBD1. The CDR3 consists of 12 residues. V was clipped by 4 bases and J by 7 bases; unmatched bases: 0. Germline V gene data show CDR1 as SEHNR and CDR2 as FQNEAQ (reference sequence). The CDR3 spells CASSWTGGELFF. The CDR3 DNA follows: TGTGCCAGCAGCTGGACAGGCGGGGAGCTGTTTTTT.

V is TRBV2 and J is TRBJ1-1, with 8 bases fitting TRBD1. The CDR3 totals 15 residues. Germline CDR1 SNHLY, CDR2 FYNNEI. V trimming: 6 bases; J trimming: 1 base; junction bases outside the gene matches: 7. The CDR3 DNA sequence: TGTGCCAGCAGAGGGGGGGACAGGCAGAACACTGAAGCTTTCTTT. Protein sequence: CASRGGDRQNTEAFF.

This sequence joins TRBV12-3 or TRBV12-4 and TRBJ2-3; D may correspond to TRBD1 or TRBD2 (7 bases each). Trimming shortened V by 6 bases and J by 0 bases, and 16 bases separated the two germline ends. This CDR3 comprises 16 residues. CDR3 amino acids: CASSRGDSSSTDTQYF. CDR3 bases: TGTGCCAGCAGCCGGGGGGACAGTTCTAGCACAGATACGCAGTATTTT.

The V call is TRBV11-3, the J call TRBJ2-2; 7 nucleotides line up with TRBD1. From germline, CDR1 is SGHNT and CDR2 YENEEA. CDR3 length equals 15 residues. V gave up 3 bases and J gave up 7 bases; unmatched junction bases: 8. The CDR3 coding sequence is TGTGCCAGCAGCTTTACAGGGGATATTGACGGGGAGCTGTTTTTT. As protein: CASSFTGDIDGELFF.